This paragraph reports one TCR beta chain. The antigen it binds to is not known. Base qualities are not at hand, and no much larger clone is one base apart. Taken from the germline V gene, the CDR1 and CDR2 loops are SGHDN and FVKESK. The trim is 4 bases for V and 4 bases for J, with a gap of 14 bases between the germline ends. Counted from cysteine to phenylalanine, this CDR3 has 15 amino acids. The kept DNA is CDR3 alone, 45 bases in frame from the first base. This record belongs to a study of cytomegalovirus exposure and HLA in healthy donors (dated by TCRdb to 2016 to 2017). The study in broad terms: An earlier analysis of approximately 550 of the donors reported more than 250 Gb of sequence data and approximately 110 million unique TCR beta sequences from approximately 180 million T cells. An early release covering roughly 600 HLA-typed donors comprised about 290 gigabases of sequencing data and around 86 million unique TCR sequences. The genetic ancestry cluster associated with self-reported Caucasian donors included over 80% of the 300 to 400 genotyped donors. The aim of the study was to test whether cataloging public T cell receptors could identify signatures of past pathogen exposure. Using immunosequencing, the study profiled T cell repertoires from 666 subjects and related those repertoires to cytomegalovirus serostatus. A separate validation cohort of about 110 different subjects was used in addition to the roughly 640-subject first cohort. The study combined high-throughput TCR immunosequencing, statistical association of individual TCRs with disease status, and machine learning to predict cytomegalovirus infection status. A later analysis re-examined previously published TCR beta repertoires from more than 600 donors and added high-resolution HLA genotyping to investigate patterns of TCR occurrence. Rather than using new phenotypic data, the later analysis identified candidate immune exposures from TCR beta sequences and from how often those sequences occurred across donors. An earlier analysis of roughly 600 of the donors used high-throughput TCR beta sequencing to judge whether each TCR beta V gene segment behaved as functional or pseudogenic. Alongside the repertoire data, information on donor age, sex, ethnicity and CMV serostatus was compiled. A later genetic analysis took genome-wide SNP genotypes for about 60% of the roughly 670 donors and used that subset as a discovery cohort. Every repertoire in the discovery cohort had been generated on one and the same sequencing platform. Class I and class II HLA loci were covered by the typing at four-digit resolution. The number of typed donors differed by locus: 629-630 for A, B, C, DRB1 and DQB1; 500 to 550 for DQA1; approximately 600 for DPA1; and roughly 490 for DPB1. Because of strong linkage in the cohort, five DR-DQ haplotypes were treated as single units for association and clustering. Among a few hundred genotyped donors of the cohort, an average of about 240,000 unique TCR beta nucleotide sequences were sequenced per donor, about a sixth of them non-productive.

The paper's findings and limits, for the study overall: Assigning TCR associations to individual alleles was difficult when HLA alleles, especially DR and DQ, strongly co-occurred. A later genetic analysis reported fewer N-insertions in productive TCRs among donors in an Asian-associated ancestry cluster than the roughly 640-donor mean. In a later analysis, most CMV-associated TCR beta chains were found to appear HLA-restricted, with HLA associations seemingly driven largely by CMV exposure. Compared with equally common non-associated chains, HLA-associated TCR beta chains in a later analysis were more clonally expanded and had lower generation probabilities. A further reported finding was that TCR beta sequences accurately predicted the HLA-A and HLA-B alleles for most subjects in the first cohort. An earlier analysis of 450 to 750 of the donors showed that most TCR beta V segments appeared in productive rearrangements either about 87% or about 30% of the time, which broadly matched IMGT annotations. The sequencing pipeline was judged likely to have produced a cluster of highly shared sequence variants as a technical artifact. Several of the top co-occurrence clusters appeared to be linked to parvovirus B19, influenza, CMV and Epstein-Barr virus, according to a later analysis. CMV serostatus was the only immune exposure information available for the cohort. Sequencing depth was assumed to be roughly uniform across donors in the presence/absence analyses, though that assumption may not hold. Cytomegalovirus status was reported to be diagnosed by the classifier with high specificity and sensitivity in both the original and validation cohorts. HLA typing was unavailable for some donors at each locus, so association tests used only the typed subset. A total of 164 TCR beta chains were listed by the study as associated with cytomegalovirus. In a later analysis, TCR association rates were found to vary across HLA loci, with the most associated TCRs seen for DRB1 alleles and the fewest for HLA-C alleles. Most TCR sequences were observed very rarely across donors, whereas some public TCRs were present in many individuals. A later genetic analysis associated a missense DCLRE1C variant with V-gene and J-gene trimming of TCR beta chains, and an independent cohort replicated the association. A few of the identified cytomegalovirus-associated TCR beta chains were confirmed in vitro to be specific for cytomegalovirus antigens. In a later analysis, around 17,000 TCR beta sequences were associated with specific HLA alleles at a false discovery rate of 0.05. The authors suggested that the approach could potentially be extended to other disease states and immunological phenotypes. In this cohort, only TCR beta chains were sequenced, and detectable features were limited by the absence of alpha or paired-chain data. Correlated functional status among segregating V segments might be attributable to linkage disequilibrium, but an unknown experimental factor could not be ruled out. Because the 87-base-pair reads could not distinguish some IMGT-functional V segments, including TRBV6-2 and TRBV6-3, those segments were excluded. Because counts were too low, seventeen rarely observed V segments, including chromosome 9 orphons, were excluded from the earlier analysis of some 590 of the donors.

Library generation was performed with the immunoSEQ multiplex PCR assay. The multiplex PCR relied on a mix of 60 forward primers for TCR Vbeta segments and 13 reverse primers for TCR Jbeta segments. A multiplex PCR assay on genomic DNA amplified the CDR3 region of rearranged TCR beta genes. On the Illumina HiSeq System, the amplified TCR beta libraries were sequenced as 87-base-pair reads. The source study handled its data this way. In a later analysis, around 80 million unique TCR beta chains were counted across the roughly 610 repertoires, and around 10 million of these chains were shared by at least two donors. To remove PCR and sequencing errors, raw reads were error-corrected and collapsed into unique sequences using a nearest-neighbor algorithm that merged closely related sequences. V, D and J gene segments were assigned by aligning CDR3 sequences to IMGT reference sequences. For a sequence to be retained, a match of at least six nucleotides was required to both a V gene segment and a J gene segment. Rearrangements were called productive when the CDR3 lacked stop codons and stayed in frame with V and J; all others were non-productive. CDR3 was defined by IMGT convention, running from the second conserved V-encoded cysteine to the conserved J-encoded phenylalanine. The earlier analysis of 500 to 600 of the donors excluded sequences that lacked an unambiguous match to a single V gene segment. In an earlier analysis of several hundred of the donors, V segments were called functional above 56.7% productive rearrangements and were called segregating when the between-donor standard deviation exceeded 5%. A statistical classification framework was built to diagnose cytomegalovirus status from the catalog of TCR beta chain sequences. In a later analysis, V and J genes were assigned by comparing TCR nucleotide sequences against IMGT/GENE-DB human TR gene sequences. The TCRdist pipeline was used in a later analysis to assign CDR3 sequences and most-parsimonious VDJ recombination scenarios. In a later analysis, every TCR beta chain was defined by the combination of its CDR3 amino acid sequence and its V-gene family, and reads without a unique V-gene family were dropped. A later analysis removed 592 highly shared, low-generation-probability nucleotide sequences to deal with suspected cross-contamination and a sequencing artifact. For each public chain, a later analysis derived a clonal expansion index from normalized ranks of inferred template counts within each repertoire. A later analysis computed generation probabilities with a VDJ recombination model fitted to out-of-frame rearrangements, and checked the results against IGoR. A later analysis scored TCR-TCR, TCR-HLA and TCR-CMV co-occurrence with hypergeometric tests, applying a repertoire-size bias correction to TCR pairs. A later analysis estimated false discovery rates by permuting HLA or CMV assignments 20 times. In a later analysis, co-occurring TCRs were grouped using DBSCAN, with TCRdist sequence similarity added in when clustering inside HLA-allele-positive subsets. Repertoires with fewer than 30,000 or more than 120,000 public chains were left out of co-occurrence clustering, as were a few repertoires with anomalous nucleotide sharing. Held by TCRdb, this immuneACCESS table contains in-frame sequences only and omits some clones. Under half of the omission traces to an unresolved V gene where checked; the cause of the rest is unknown. The V and J calls and clone size are taken from that table; D and trimming were inferred from the DNA. The sample has about 140,000 clones on record, around 77% of them singletons. The top ten clonotypes cover roughly 4.9% of the sample.

In total, around 600 healthy bone marrow donors made up the cohort. All cohort members were sampled while nominally healthy, although unrecorded immune exposures were likely present. The donor was CMV seronegative and belonged to the group of 352 seronegative cohort members. A peripheral blood sample was provided by each donor, and peripheral blood mononuclear cells were used for TCR beta sequencing. The Qiagen DNeasy Blood Extraction Kit was used to extract genomic DNA from the blood cell samples. The clonotype comes from a woman aged 50 to 60 in good health and CMV-seronegative. This chain is built from TRBV14 and TRBJ1-3; the D gene remains uncertain. Sequenced: PBMCs. The CDR3 is CASSLSRTRGNTIYF. The DNA reads as follows: TGTGCCAGCAGCCTCTCTCGGACTCGAGGAAACACCATATATTTT.